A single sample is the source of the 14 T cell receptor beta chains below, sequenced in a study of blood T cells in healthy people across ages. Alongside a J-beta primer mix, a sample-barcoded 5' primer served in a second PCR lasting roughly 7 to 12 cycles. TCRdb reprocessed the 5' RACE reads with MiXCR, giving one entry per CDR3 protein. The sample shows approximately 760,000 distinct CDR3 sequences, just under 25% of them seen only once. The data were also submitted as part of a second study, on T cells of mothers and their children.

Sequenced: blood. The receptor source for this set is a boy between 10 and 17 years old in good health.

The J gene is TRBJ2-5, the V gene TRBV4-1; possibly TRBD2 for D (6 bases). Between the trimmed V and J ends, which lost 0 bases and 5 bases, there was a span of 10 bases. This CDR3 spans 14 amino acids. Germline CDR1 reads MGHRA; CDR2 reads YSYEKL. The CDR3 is CASSQDGSRETQYF. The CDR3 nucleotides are TGCGCCAGCAGCCAAGACGGGAGTCGGGAGACCCAGTACTTC.

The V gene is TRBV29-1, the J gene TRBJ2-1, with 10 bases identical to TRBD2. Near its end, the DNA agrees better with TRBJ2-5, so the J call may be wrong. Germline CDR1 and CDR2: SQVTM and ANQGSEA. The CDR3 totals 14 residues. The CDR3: CSGILAGIQETQYF. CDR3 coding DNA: TGCAGCGGGATACTAGCGGGAATACAAGAGACCCAGTACTTC.

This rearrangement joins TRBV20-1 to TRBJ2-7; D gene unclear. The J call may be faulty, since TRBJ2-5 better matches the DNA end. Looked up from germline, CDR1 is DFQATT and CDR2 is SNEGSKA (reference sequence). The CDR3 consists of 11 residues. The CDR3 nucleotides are TGCAGTGCCCCGCAGGCAGAGACCCAGTACTTC. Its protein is CSAPQAETQYF.

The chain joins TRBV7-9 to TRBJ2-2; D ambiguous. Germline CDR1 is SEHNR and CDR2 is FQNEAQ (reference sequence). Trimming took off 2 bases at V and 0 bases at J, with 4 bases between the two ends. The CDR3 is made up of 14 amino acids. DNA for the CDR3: TGTGCCAGCAGCTTACCAGCGAACACCGGGGAGCTGTTTTTT. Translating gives CASSLPANTGELFF.

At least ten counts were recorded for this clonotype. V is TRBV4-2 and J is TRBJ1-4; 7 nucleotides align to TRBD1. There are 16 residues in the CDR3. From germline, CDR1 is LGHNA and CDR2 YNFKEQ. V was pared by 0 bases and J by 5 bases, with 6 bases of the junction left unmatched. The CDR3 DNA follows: TGTGCCAGCAGCCAAGATGGAGGGACAGCAAATGAAAAACTGTTTTTT. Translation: CASSQDGGTANEKLFF.

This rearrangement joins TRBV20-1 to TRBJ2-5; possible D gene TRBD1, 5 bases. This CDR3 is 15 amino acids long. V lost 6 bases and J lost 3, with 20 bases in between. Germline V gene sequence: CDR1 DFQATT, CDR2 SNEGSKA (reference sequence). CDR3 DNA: TGCAGTGCAGAGGCCTTTGGGGCCGTTGAAGAGACCCAGTACTTC. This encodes CSAEAFGAVEETQYF.

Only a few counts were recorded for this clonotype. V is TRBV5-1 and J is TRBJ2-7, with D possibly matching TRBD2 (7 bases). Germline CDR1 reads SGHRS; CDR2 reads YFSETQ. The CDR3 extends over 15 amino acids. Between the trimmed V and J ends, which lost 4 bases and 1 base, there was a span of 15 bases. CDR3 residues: CASSQEGGGSYEQYF. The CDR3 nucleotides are TGCGCCAGCAGCCAAGAGGGAGGGGGGTCCTACGAGCAGTACTTC.

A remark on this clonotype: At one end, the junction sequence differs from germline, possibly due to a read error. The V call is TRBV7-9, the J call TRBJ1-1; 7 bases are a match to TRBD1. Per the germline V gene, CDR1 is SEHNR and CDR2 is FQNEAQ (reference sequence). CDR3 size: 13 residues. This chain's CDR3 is CVSSFEGAGEAFF. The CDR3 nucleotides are TGTGTCAGCAGCTTTGAGGGGGCAGGGGAAGCTTTCTTT.

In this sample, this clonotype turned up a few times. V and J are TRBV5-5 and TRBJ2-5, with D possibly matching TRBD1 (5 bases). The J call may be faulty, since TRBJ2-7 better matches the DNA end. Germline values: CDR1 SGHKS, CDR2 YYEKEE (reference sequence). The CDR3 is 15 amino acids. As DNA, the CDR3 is TGTGCCAGCAGCAAGGAACAGGAGCACTCCTACGAGCAGTACTTC. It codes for CASSKEQEHSYEQYF.

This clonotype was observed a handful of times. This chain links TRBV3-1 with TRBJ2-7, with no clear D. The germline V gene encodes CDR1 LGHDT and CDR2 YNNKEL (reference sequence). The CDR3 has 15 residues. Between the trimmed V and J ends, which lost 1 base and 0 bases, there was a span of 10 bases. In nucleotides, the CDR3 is TGTGCCAGCAGCCAAGCTTCCTTCTTCTCCTACGAGCAGTACTTC. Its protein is CASSQASFFSYEQYF.

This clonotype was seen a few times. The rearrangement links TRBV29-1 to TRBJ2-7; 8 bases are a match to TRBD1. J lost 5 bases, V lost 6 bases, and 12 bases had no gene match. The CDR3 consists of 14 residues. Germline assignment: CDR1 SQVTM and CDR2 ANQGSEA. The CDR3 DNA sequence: TGCAGCGTGGACAGGGTCCTCGGCGGGGACGAGCAGTACTTC. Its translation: CSVDRVLGGDEQYF.

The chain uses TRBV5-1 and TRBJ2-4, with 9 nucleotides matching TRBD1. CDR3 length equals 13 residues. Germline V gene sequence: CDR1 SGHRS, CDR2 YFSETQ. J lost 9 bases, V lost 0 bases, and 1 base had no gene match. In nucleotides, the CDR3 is TGCGCCAGCAGCTTGGGACAGGGGGTCATTCAGTACTTC. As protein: CASSLGQGVIQYF.

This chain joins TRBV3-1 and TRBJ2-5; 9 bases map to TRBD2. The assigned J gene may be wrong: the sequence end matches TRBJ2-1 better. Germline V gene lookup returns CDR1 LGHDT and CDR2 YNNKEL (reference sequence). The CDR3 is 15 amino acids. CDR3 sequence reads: CASSQMVAGEGEQFF. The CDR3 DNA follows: TGTGCCAGCAGCCAGATGGTAGCGGGAGAGGGTGAGCAGTTCTTC.

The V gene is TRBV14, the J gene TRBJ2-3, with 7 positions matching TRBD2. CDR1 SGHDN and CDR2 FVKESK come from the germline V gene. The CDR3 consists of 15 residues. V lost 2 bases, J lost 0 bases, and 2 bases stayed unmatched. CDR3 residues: CASSQWGLSTDTQYF. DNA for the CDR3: TGTGCCAGCAGCCAATGGGGACTAAGCACAGATACGCAGTATTTT.